A selection of T cell receptor beta chains follows, all from one sample in a study of early T cells in non-severe SARS-CoV-2 infection. TCRdb recomputed calls from the 5' RACE reads with MiXCR, one row per CDR3 protein. Of 90,000 to 120,000 distinct CDR3 sequences listed, around 10% were seen once; the top ten hold 7.6%. Sequences were obtained from whole blood. These receptors were obtained from an adult who was a healthcare worker with PCR-confirmed SARS-CoV-2 infection or an uninfected control (not recorded which). CDR3s include the opening cysteine and the closing phenylalanine or tryptophan. Fields, in order: J gene, clone size, CDR3 length, V gene, CDR3 protein. Expanded clones are given a class, and other clones once, few, many or no size at all.

>TRBJ2-5|many|14|TRBV10-3
CAISPTGPQETQYF
>TRBJ2-3|.|16|TRBV18
CASSPISGSGADTQYF
>TRBJ1-6|.|12|TRBV28
CASSLSDSPLHF
>TRBJ2-5|few|14|TRBV29-1
CSVELLAKQETQYF
>TRBJ1-6|many|15|TRBV10-2
CASSEQGASNSPLHF
>TRBJ2-3|many|13|TRBV3-1
CASSGVSTDTQYF
>TRBJ1-1|many|14|TRBV7-2
CASSQENGGTEAFF
>TRBJ1-4|few|13|TRBV6-5
CASSSKRGGKLFF
>TRBJ2-3|few|14|TRBV6-5
CASSLRGWRDTQYF
>TRBJ2-5|many|15|TRBV13
CASSLARTEQETQYF
>TRBJ2-7|few|16|TRBV28
CAIQTSGRAQGNEQYF
>TRBJ2-3|.|12|TRBV3-1
CASSQPAKTQYF
>TRBJ2-7|many|13|TRBV20-1
CSVDRWITYEQYF
>TRBJ2-5|.|15|TRBV5-1
CASSSSLGSRETQYF
>TRBJ2-1|.|15|TRBV6-2/TRBV6-3
CASTHTSGSVNEQFF
>TRBJ1-5|many|14|TRBV25-1
CASREGSSNQPQHF
>TRBJ2-5|.|13|TRBV6-2/TRBV6-3
CASRLAGQETQYF
>TRBJ2-7|many|16|TRBV3-1
CASSRGSGRAPYEQYF
>TRBJ2-7|many|13|TRBV20-1
CSASLGDPYEQYF
>TRBJ2-7|many|14|TRBV7-2
CASSLGGPSYEQYF
>TRBJ2-3|many|21|TRBV5-4
CASSFAVPLLWDRGCTDTQYF
>TRBJ2-3|.|15|TRBV4-3
CASSLRTVSTDTQYF
>TRBJ2-7|few|13|TRBV7-6
CASSQTSGYEQYF
>TRBJ2-3|.|16|TRBV20-1
CSARGGDLTSTDTQYF
>TRBJ2-1|.|14|TRBV6-1
CASAWGSFRYEQFF
>TRBJ2-7|many|16|TRBV28
CASRSSDAARAYEQYF